The present T cell receptor (beta chain) was sequenced within a study of T cells in Graves' hyperthyroidism and ophthalmopathy. The CDR3 is 12 amino acids. Germline values: CDR1 MNHEY, CDR2 SMNVEV (reference sequence). The V end was cut by 5 bases, the J end by 8 bases, with 11 bases between. The source material, RNA transcripts, was used to amplify TCR beta CDR3 regions. Using the HTBI primer set, a first-round RT-PCR was run on the TCR CDR3. From the multiplex PCR reads, TCRdb called clonotypes with MiXCR, one entry per CDR3 protein. The sample gives about 590,000 distinct CDR3 sequences, 15% to 18% of which show up once; approximately 7% is in the top ten. This clonotype was seen many times.

The V gene is TRBV27, the J gene TRBJ2-3; D assignment may be TRBD1 or TRBD2 (5 bases each). The TCR was taken from a woman in her 30s with Graves' hyperthyroidism. Sequencing input: blood. The CDR3 spells CASSPTGGTQYF. The CDR3 nucleotides read TGTGCCAGCAGTCCGACTGGGGGTACGCAGTATTTT.